The 5 T cell receptor beta chains given below trace back to one sample, sequenced in a study of shared clonotypes between healthy human individuals. Only in-frame clones appear in the TCRdb table, and some are missing; sequencing was by immunoSEQ multiplex PCR. Of 2 million to 3 million clones in the sample, 93% were seen once. The sequenced sample consisted of naive CD4+ T cells from PBMCs. The subset is: CD45RA+ positively selected. Receptors were obtained from a man aged 18 to 29 in good health. Some clones in this sample may be carry-over from other donors' samples.

The chain combines TRBV11-3 with TRBJ2-2; TRBD2 aligns across 12 bases. The V gene's germline CDR1 is SGHNT and CDR2 YENEEA. The CDR3 totals 17 residues. The V segment lost 5 bases and the J segment 1 base; nucleotides outside the gene matches: 5. CDR3 sequence reads: CASSRGTSGLNTGELFF. The CDR3 nucleotides are TGTGCCAGCAGCCGAGGGACTAGCGGGCTGAACACCGGGGAGCTGTTTTTT.

The chain has TRBV5-1 and TRBJ2-3, with TRBD2 matching 8 bases. This CDR3 has 16 residues. Per the germline V gene, CDR1 is SGHRS and CDR2 is YFSETQ. V lost 0 bases, J lost 3 bases, and 6 bases stayed unmatched. The CDR3 protein is CASSLELAEGTDTQYF. CDR3 DNA: TGCGCCAGCAGCTTGGAACTAGCGGAGGGGACAGATACGCAGTATTTT.

The chain recombines TRBV29-1 with TRBJ2-7; 11 bases are shared with TRBD2. Trimming removed 4 bases from V and 4 bases from J; junction bases left unmatched: 18. In germline, CDR1 is SQVTM, CDR2 ANQGSEA. The CDR3 length is 18 residues. The CDR3 sequence is CSVGGVAGGPSKLYEQYF. CDR3 in DNA: TGCAGCGTTGGTGGGGTAGCGGGAGGGCCATCGAAATTATACGAGCAGTACTTC.

In nucleotides, the CDR3 is TGCGCCAGCAGCTTGTTAGCGGGAGTACCCAATGAGCAGTTCTTC. Translated: CASSLLAGVPNEQFF. This chain connects TRBV5-1 to TRBJ2-1; TRBD2 aligns across 9 bases. Losses at the gene ends were 1 base for V and 6 bases for J; bases not matched to a gene: 5. The CDR3 is 15 amino acids. Germline CDR1 reads SGHRS; CDR2 reads YFSETQ.

The V call is TRBV28, the J call TRBJ1-2; 9 bases are a match to TRBD1. Trimming at V came to 4 bases and at J to 4 bases, leaving 10 bases not matched to a gene. This CDR3 has 16 residues. Germline values: CDR1 MDHEN, CDR2 SYDVKM. In DNA, the CDR3 is TGTGCCAGCAGTTGGGGTGGGGACAGGGTGACCTATGGCTACACCTTC. Amino acid sequence: CASSWGGDRVTYGYTF.